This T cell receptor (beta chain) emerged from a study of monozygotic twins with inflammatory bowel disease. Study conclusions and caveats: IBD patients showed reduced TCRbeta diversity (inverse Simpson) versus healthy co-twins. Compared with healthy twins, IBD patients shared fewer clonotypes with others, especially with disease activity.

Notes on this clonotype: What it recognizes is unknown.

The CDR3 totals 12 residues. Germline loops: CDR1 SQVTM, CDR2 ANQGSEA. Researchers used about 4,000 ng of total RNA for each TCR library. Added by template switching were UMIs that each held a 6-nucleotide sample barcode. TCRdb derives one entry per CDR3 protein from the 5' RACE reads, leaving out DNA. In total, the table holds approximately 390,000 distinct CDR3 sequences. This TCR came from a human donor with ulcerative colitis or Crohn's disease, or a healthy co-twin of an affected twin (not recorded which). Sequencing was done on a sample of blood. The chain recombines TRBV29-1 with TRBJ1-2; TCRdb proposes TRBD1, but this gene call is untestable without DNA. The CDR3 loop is CSVEVGTYGYTF.